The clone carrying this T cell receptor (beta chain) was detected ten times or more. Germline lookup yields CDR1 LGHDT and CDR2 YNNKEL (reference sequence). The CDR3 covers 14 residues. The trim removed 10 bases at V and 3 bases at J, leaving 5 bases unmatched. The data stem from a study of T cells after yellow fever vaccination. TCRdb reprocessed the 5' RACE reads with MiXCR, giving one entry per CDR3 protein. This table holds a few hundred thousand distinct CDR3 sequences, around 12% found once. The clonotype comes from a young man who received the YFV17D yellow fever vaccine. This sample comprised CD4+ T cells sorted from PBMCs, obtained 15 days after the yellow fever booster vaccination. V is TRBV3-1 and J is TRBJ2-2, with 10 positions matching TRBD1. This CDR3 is CATRGTGDTGELFF. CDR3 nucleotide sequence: TGTGCCACCCGGGGGACAGGGGACACCGGGGAGCTGTTTTTT.